Following are 10 T cell receptor beta chains from one sample sequenced in a study of blood T cell repertoires in COVID-19. The method was immunoSEQ multiplex PCR; TCRdb's version includes in-frame clones alone and lacks a portion of them. The sample shows about 210,000 clones, approximately 90% of them seen only once. Sequencing was carried out using peripheral blood. Source of these receptors: a man aged 65 to 79 with acute or convalescent COVID-19.

This chain joins TRBV6-1 and TRBJ1-2; the D gene is possibly TRBD1 (6 bases). This CDR3 comprises 15 residues. Deletions cut 0 bases from V and 6 bases from J, with 14 bases between. Per the germline V gene, CDR1 is MNHNS and CDR2 is SASEGT. The CDR3 DNA reads TGTGCCAGCAGTGAAGCGGGCAGGGGATGGAATGGCTACACCTTC. As protein: CASSEAGRGWNGYTF.

J is TRBJ2-7 and V is TRBV6-5, with a tentative D call TRBD1 (7 bases). Germline lookup yields CDR1 MNHEY and CDR2 SVGAGI. The V end was cut by 7 bases, the J end by 4 bases, with 17 bases between. CDR3 size: 14 residues. This CDR3 reads CASTRQGRGYEQYF. CDR3 DNA: TGTGCCAGCACTCGACAGGGCCGGGGGTACGAGCAGTACTTC.

CDR3: CASRQQGSFGYTF. CDR3 in DNA: TGTGCCAGCAGGCAGCAAGGTAGCTTCGGCTACACCTTC. The rearrangement links TRBV6-5 to TRBJ1-2; D is ambiguous. The germline V gene has CDR1 MNHEY and CDR2 SVGAGI. V lost 6 bases and J 8 bases, leaving 16 bases between the germline ends. The CDR3 length is 13 residues.

This clone was observed a handful of times. The chain has TRBV3-1 (or the pseudogene TRBV3-2) and TRBJ2-7; maybe TRBD2 (5 bases). The CDR3 contains 12 residues. Trimming stripped 5 bases from V and 12 bases from J, with 17 bases between. In germline, CDR1 is LGHDT, CDR2 YNNKEL (reference sequence). In DNA form, the CDR3 reads TGTGCCAGCAGCACCATAGAGGGTGCTTTGTACTTC. This encodes CASSTIEGALYF.

The genes are TRBV28 and TRBJ1-1; D may be TRBD1 (5 bases). Germline CDR1 and CDR2: MDHEN and SYDVKM. The CDR3 is 14 residues long. Trimming left V 8 bases short and J 4 bases short, with 17 bases between. The CDR3 sequence: CASQAGGGVTEAFF. In DNA, the CDR3 is TGTGCCAGCCAGGCCGGGGGAGGGGTCACTGAAGCTTTCTTT.

V usage is TRBV18 and J usage is TRBJ1-4; 8 bases are shared with TRBD1. Germline loops: CDR1 KGHSH, CDR2 LQKENI. The J segment lost 3 bases and the V segment lost 2 bases, leaving 2 bases of the junction unmatched. This CDR3 is built from 15 residues. The CDR3 nucleotides are TGTGCCAGCTCACCAAGGACAGGGCCTAATGAAAAACTGTTTTTT. It specifies CASSPRTGPNEKLFF.

This clone has just a few counts. J is TRBJ1-1 and V is TRBV7-9, with D hard to call. Trimming removed 0 bases at V and 10 bases at J, with 27 bases between. The CDR3 extends over 18 amino acids. Germline CDR1 reads SEHNR; CDR2 reads FQNEAQ (reference sequence). This chain's CDR3 is CASSLAPISFLSARGAFF. The CDR3 DNA reads TGTGCCAGCAGCTTAGCCCCGATATCTTTTCTATCCGCTCGTGGAGCTTTCTTT. The whole variable domain, filled in from reference TRBV7-9 and TRBJ1-1, reads DTGVSQNPRHKITKRGQNVTFRCDPISEHNRLYWYRQTLGQGPEFLTYFQNEAQLEKSRLLSDRFSAERPKGSFSTLEIQRTEQGDSAMYLCASSLAPISFLSARGAFFGQGTRLTVV.

The chain combines TRBV14 with TRBJ1-2; D possibly corresponds to TRBD1 (6 bases). Germline values: CDR1 SGHDN, CDR2 FVKESK. The CDR3 consists of 13 residues. V was pared by 1 base and J by 4 bases, with 7 bases between. The DNA of the CDR3 is TGTGCCAGCAGCCAAGTAGGGGGCTATGGCTACACCTTC. The encoded protein is CASSQVGGYGYTF.

This clone was recorded only once. The chain joins TRBV5-1 to TRBJ2-1; 10 positions agree with TRBD2. Germline V gives CDR1 SGHRS, CDR2 YFSETQ. V trimming: 3 bases; J trimming: 0 bases; junction bases outside the gene matches: 9. CDR3 length: 18 residues. Here the CDR3 reads CASSWTSGQTSSYNEQFF. DNA for the CDR3: TGCGCCAGCAGCTGGACTAGCGGACAGACTAGCTCCTACAATGAGCAGTTCTTC.

The gene calls are TRBV19 and TRBJ1-5; 7 bases map to TRBD1. The CDR3 has 14 residues. Germline-derived CDR1 and CDR2 are LNHDA and SQIVND (reference sequence). Trimming at V came to 5 bases and at J to 5 bases, leaving 6 bases not matched to a gene. CDR3 nucleotide sequence: TGTGCCAGTAGTTTGCAGGGGGGTGATCAGCCCCAGCATTTT. Its translation: CASSLQGGDQPQHF.